The clone carrying this TCR beta chain appeared a few times. What it recognizes is unknown. These data are taken from a study of T cells in Graves' hyperthyroidism and ophthalmopathy. Study-level background: Before treatment of any kind, peripheral blood was taken at initial diagnosis.

TCR beta CDR3 sequences were amplified from RNA transcripts. The HTBI primer set drove a first-round RT-PCR of the TCR CDR3. TCRdb independently ran MiXCR on the multiplex PCR reads; one entry per CDR3 protein. This table holds about 700,000 distinct CDR3 sequences, around 13% found once. Trimming shortened V by 5 bases and J by 5 bases, and 13 bases separated the two germline ends. CDR1 is LNHDA, CDR2 SQIVND, per germline (reference sequence). The CDR3 length is 14 residues. The study, taken as a whole, reports: Before onset, by a median of approximately 6.2 months, the model predicted ophthalmopathy.

Thyroid ultrasound, orbital computed tomography, clinical symptoms, and serum thyroxine and TRAb underpinned diagnoses. The receptor was derived from a woman under 30 with Graves' hyperthyroidism. Sequenced material: blood. The chain joins TRBV19 to TRBJ1-5; D may be TRBD1 (6 bases). CDR3 in amino acids: CASSYGGADQPQHF. CDR3 DNA sequence: TGTGCCAGTAGTTACGGGGGGGCTGATCAGCCCCAGCATTTT.